This T cell receptor beta chain was found in a study of T cell responses to AZD1222 COVID-19 vaccine. General study results and limits: Donors were chiefly white British, with a greater number of females, and clonal diversity was perhaps underestimated. Unmutated regions of variants are reportedly targeted by nearly half of spike-specific TCRs.

Germline V gene lookup returns CDR1 MNHEY and CDR2 SMNVEV (reference sequence). The CDR3 length is 14 residues. V was trimmed by 2 bases and J by 0 bases, leaving 7 bases between them. Points on this clone: The antigen is undetermined.

Generated by immunoSEQ multiplex PCR, the TCRdb table keeps only in-frame clones and is missing some. The profile covers around 170,000 clones, with approximately 91% appearing a single time and roughly 0.99% taken by the ten largest. Sequencing was performed on peripheral blood, taken on day 0 of AZD1222 vaccination. The V gene is TRBV27, the J gene TRBJ1-1; TRBD1 is a possible D gene (5 bases). The receptor was isolated from an adult in good health. DNA for the CDR3: TGTGCCAGCAGTTTACAGGGAATGAACACTGAAGCTTTCTTT. Translating gives CASSLQGMNTEAFF.